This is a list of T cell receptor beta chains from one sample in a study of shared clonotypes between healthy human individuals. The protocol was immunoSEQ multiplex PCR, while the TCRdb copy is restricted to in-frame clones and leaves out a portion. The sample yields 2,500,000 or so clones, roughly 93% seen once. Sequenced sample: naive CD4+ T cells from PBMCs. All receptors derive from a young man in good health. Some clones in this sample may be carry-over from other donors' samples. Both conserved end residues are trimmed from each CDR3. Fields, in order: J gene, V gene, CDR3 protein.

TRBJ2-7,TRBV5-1,ASSYSGPTYEQY
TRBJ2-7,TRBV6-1,ASSPETGSYEQY
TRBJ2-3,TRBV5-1,ASSPQVDTQY
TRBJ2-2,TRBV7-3,ASSSRVIRELF
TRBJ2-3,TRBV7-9,ASSPRMGIAGDTDTQY
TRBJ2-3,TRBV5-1,ASSRRTSGRGTDTQY
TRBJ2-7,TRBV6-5,ASSSLGLADPEQY
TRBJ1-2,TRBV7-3,ASSPGQGYGYT
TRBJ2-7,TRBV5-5,ASSSLGAYEQY
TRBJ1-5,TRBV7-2,ASSLGINQPQH
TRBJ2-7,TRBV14,ASSSSGTSGYEQY
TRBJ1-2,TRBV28,ASSFNPAQGAKGYT
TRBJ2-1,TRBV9,ASSVTGTSGYNEQF
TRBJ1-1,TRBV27,ASSSGIKTGNTEAF
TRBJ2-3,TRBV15,ATSRGALRTQY
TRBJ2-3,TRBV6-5,ASSWDSRTDTQY
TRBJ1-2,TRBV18,ASSQDRIYT
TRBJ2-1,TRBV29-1,SVRVGTGFLREQF
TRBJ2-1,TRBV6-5,ASSYRGQGWDEQF
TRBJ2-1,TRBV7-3,ASSLSEGSIEKRHEQF
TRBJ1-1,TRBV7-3,ASSLGGQTNTEAF
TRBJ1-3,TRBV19,ASTWEAAVSGNTIY